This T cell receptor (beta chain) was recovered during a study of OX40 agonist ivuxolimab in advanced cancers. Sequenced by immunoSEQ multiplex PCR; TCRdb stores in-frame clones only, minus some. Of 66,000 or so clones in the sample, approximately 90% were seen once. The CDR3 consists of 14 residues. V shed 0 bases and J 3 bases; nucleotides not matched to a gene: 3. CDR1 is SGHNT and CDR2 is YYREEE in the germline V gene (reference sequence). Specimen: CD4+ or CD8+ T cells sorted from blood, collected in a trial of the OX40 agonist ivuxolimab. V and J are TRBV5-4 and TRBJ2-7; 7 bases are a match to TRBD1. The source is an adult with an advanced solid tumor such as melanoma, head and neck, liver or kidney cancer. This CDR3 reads CASSLGQGGYEQYF. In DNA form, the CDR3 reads TGTGCCAGCAGCTTGGGACAGGGTGGCTACGAGCAGTACTTC.